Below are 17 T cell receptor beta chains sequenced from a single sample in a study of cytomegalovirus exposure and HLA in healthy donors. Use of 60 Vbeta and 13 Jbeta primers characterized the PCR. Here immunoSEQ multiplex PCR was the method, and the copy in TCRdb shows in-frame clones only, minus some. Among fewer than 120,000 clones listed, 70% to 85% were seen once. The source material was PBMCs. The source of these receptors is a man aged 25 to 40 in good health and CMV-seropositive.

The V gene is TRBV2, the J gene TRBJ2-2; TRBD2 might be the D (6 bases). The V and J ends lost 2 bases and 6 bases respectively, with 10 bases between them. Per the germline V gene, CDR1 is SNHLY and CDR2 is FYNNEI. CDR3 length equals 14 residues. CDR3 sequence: CASSEWASAGELFF. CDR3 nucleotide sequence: TGTGCCAGCAGTGAATGGGCTAGCGCCGGGGAGCTGTTTTTT.

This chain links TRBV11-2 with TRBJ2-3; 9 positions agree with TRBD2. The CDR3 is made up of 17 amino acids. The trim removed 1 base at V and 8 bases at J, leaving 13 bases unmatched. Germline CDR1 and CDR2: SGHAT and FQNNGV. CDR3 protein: CASSLVFLAGEGGTQYF. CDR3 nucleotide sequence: TGTGCCAGCAGCTTAGTCTTCTTAGCGGGGGAGGGAGGTACGCAGTATTTT.

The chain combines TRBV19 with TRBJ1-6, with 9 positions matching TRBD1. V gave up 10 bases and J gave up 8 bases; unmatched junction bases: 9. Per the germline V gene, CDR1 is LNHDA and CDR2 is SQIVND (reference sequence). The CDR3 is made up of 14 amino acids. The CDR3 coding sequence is TGTGCCACAACACCGGGACAGGGTTATTCACCCCTCCACTTT. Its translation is CATTPGQGYSPLHF.

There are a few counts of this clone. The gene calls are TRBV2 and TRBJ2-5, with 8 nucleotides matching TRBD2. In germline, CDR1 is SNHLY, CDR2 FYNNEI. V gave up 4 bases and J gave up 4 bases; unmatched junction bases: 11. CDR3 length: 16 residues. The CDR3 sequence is CASSGGGTSEGETQYF. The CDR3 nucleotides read TGTGCCAGCAGTGGGGGGGGGACTAGTGAAGGAGAGACCCAGTACTTC. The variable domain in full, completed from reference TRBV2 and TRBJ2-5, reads EPEVTQTPSHQVTQMGQEVILRCVPISNHLYFYWYRQILGQKVEFLVSFYNNEISEKSEIFDDQFSVERPDGSNFTLKIRSTKLEDSAMYFCASSGGGTSEGETQYFGPGTRLLVL.

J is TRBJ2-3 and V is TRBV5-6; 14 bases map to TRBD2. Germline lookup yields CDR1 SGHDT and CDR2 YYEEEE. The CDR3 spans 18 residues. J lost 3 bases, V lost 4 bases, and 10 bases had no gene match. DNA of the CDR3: TGTGCCAGCAGCGTTCCGGGACTAGCGGGGGCGATGACAGATACGCAGTATTTT. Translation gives CASSVPGLAGAMTDTQYF.

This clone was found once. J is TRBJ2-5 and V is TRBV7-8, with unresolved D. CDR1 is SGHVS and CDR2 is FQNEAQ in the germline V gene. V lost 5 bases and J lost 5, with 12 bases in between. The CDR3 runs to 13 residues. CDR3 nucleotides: TGTGCCAGCAGCCCCCGGGTTTGGGAGACCCAGTACTTC. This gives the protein CASSPRVWETQYF.

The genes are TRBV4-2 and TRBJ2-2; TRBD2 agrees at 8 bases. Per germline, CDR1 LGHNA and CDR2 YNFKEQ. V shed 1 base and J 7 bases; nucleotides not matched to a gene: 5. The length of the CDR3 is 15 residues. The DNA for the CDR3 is TGTGCCAGCAGCCAAGTCGGGGGGGTAGTCGGGGAGCTGTTTTTT. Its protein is CASSQVGGVVGELFF.

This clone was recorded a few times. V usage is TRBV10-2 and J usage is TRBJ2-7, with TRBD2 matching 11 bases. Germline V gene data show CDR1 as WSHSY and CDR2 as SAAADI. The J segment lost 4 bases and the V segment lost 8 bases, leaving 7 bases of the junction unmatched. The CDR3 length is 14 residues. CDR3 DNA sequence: TGCGCCAGCTCCCATAGCGGGGGGGCTTACGAGCAGTACTTC. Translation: CASSHSGGAYEQYF.

In DNA, the CDR3 is TGTGCCAGCAGCCCCGCAGATACGCAGTATTTT. Translation gives CASSPADTQYF. The gene calls are TRBV7-2 and TRBJ2-3; D gene ambiguous. V was cut by 5 bases and J by 4 bases, with 4 bases left in between. This CDR3 has 11 residues. In germline, CDR1 is SGHTA, CDR2 FQGNSA.

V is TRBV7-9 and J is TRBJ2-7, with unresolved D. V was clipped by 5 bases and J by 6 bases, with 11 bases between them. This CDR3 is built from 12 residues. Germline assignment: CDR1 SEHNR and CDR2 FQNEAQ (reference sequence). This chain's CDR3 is CASSATDTEQYF. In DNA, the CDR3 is TGTGCCAGCAGCGCTACAGACACCGAGCAGTACTTC.

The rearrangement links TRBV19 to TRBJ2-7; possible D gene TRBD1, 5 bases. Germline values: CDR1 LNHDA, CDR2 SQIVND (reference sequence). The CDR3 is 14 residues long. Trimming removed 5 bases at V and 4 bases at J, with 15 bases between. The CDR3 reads CASSPTGTAYEQYF. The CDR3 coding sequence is TGTGCCAGTAGTCCCACAGGAACGGCGTACGAGCAGTACTTC.

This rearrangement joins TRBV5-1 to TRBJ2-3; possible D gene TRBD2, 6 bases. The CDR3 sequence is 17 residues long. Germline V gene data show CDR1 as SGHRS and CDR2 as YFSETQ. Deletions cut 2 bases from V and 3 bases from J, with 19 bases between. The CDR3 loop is CASSFLDSGEQTDTQYF. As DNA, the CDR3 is TGCGCCAGCAGCTTCCTAGATTCGGGGGAACAGACAGATACGCAGTATTTT.

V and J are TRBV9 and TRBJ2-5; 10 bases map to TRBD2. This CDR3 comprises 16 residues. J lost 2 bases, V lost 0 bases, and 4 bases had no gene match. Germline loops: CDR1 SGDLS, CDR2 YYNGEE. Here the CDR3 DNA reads TGTGCCAGCAGCGTAGACCCTAGCGGGGGACAAGAGACCCAGTACTTC. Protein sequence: CASSVDPSGGQETQYF.

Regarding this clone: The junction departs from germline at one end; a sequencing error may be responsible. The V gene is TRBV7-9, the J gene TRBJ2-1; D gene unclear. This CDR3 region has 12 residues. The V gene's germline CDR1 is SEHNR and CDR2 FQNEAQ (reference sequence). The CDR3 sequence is CSSSQTYNEQFF. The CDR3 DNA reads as TGTTCCAGCAGCCAAACCTACAATGAGCAGTTCTTC.

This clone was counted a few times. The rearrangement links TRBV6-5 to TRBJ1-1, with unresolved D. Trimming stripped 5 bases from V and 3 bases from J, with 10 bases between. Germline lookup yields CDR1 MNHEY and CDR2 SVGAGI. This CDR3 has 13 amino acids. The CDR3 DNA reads TGTGCCAGCAGTGCCGGGGAGTACACTGAAGCTTTCTTT. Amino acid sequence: CASSAGEYTEAFF.

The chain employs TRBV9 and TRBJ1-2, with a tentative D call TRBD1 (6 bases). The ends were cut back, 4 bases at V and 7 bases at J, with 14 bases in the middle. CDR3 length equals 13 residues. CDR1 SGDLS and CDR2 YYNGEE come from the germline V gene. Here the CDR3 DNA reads TGTGCCAGCAGCCCACAGGGATCTGGTGGCTACACCTTC. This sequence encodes CASSPQGSGGYTF.

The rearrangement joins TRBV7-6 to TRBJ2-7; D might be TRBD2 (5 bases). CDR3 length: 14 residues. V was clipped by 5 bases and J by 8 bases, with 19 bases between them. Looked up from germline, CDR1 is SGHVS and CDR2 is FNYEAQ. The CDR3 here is CASSPRATGAKQYF. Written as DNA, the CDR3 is TGTGCCAGCAGCCCGAGGGCTACCGGAGCCAAGCAGTACTTC.